Only a few counts were recorded for the clone carrying this T cell receptor beta chain. Its antigen is not identified. These data come from a study of human T cells and chemical hapten exposure. Study summary: The study lasted around 5 months, and patients were dosed weekly with diphenylcyclopropenone on the scalp throughout. Whole-study results and caveats: In comparison with controls, expanded TCRs gave rise to a significantly larger number of large CDR3 similarity clusters.

Time point meaning: patch test 1, 2 weeks after DPC sensitization. Specified treatment: therapeutic diphenylcyclopropenone sensitization with weekly scalp DPC. CDR3 length: 14 amino acids. Trimming pared 2 bases from V and 13 bases from J, leaving 15 bases between. Germline V CDR1 and CDR2: SGHAT, FQNNGV. Each CDR3 protein is one row after TCRdb ran MiXCR on the RACE reads. The sample carries about 120,000 distinct CDR3 sequences, roughly an eighth recorded once. Source: whole blood, taken in connection with sensitization to the hapten diphenylcyclopropenone (DPC). The TCR sequence derives from a man aged 18 to 29 with alopecia areata. Some clones in this sample may be carry-over from other donors' samples. The chain carries TRBV11-2 and TRBJ1-6, with D tentatively TRBD1 (5 bases). The CDR3: CASSLITRGGPLHF. The DNA of the CDR3 is TGTGCCAGCAGCTTAATTACCCGGGGGGGGCCCCTCCACTTT. The whole variable domain, filled in from reference TRBV11-2 and TRBJ1-6, reads EAGVAQSPRYKIIEKRQSVAFWCNPISGHATLYWYQQILGQGPKLLIQFQNNGVVDDSQLPKDRFSAERLKGVDSTLKIQPAKLEDSAVYLCASSLITRGGPLHFGNGTRLTVT.